The present entry profiles one TCR beta chain with its context. Its cognate antigen is unknown. The data were obtained in a study of shared clonotypes between healthy human individuals. The study, taken as a whole, reports: A small donor pool kept down the genetic and exposure-history diversity that was represented. Apart from blood, nothing was sampled; tissue repertoires likely differ. Clonotypes not shared had lower generation probabilities than those common to all four donors.

The data were produced by immunoSEQ multiplex PCR, yet TCRdb's version contains in-frame clones alone and is incomplete. Here the sample spans about 1.1 million clones, 75% to 85% being singletons. The V gene lost 5 bases and the J gene lost 0 bases, with 10 bases spanning the gap. The CDR3 totals 15 residues. Per germline, CDR1 MNHEY and CDR2 SMNVEV (reference sequence). The clonotype comes from a man aged 18-30 years in good health. Some clones in this sample may be carry-over from other donors' samples. Sequenced input: memory CD4+ T cells from PBMCs. As to subset: CD45RA-negative fraction. The chain has TRBV27 and TRBJ1-4; D is undetermined. CDR3 residues: CASSPSVATNEKLFF. In nucleotides, the CDR3 is TGTGCCAGCAGTCCTTCGGTAGCAACTAATGAAAAACTGTTTTTT.